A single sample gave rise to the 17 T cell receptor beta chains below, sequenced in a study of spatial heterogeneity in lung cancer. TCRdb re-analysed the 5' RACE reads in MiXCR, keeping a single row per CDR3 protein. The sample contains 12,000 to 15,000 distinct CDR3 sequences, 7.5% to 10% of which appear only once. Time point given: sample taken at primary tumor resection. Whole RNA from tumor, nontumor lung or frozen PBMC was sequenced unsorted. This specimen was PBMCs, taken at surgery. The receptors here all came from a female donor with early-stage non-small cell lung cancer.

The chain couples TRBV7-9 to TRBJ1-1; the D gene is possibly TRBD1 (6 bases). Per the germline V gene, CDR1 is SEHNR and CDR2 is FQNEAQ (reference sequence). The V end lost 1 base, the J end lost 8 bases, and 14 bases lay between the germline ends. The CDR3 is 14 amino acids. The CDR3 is CASSLEAAQGEAFF. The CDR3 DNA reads TGTGCCAGCAGCTTAGAGGCAGCCCAGGGGGAAGCTTTCTTT. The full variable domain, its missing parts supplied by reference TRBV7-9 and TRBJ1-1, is DTGVSQNPRHKITKRGQNVTFRCDPISEHNRLYWYRQTLGQGPEFLTYFQNEAQLEKSRLLSDRFSAERPKGSFSTLEIQRTEQGDSAMYLCASSLEAAQGEAFFGQGTRLTVV.

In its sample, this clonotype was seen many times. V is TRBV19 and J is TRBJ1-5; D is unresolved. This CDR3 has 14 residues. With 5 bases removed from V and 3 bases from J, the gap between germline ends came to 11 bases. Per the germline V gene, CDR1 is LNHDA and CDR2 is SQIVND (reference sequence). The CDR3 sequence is CASSPTDHNQPQHF. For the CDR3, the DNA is TGTGCCAGTAGTCCCACAGATCACAATCAGCCCCAGCATTTT.

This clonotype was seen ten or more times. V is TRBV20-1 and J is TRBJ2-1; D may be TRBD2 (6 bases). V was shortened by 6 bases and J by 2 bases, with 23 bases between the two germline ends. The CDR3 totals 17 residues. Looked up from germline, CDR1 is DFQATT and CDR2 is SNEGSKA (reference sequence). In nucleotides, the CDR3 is TGCAGTGCGGAGGGCGCTCCAGGGAGGTCCCCCTACAATGAGCAGTTCTTC. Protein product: CSAEGAPGRSPYNEQFF.

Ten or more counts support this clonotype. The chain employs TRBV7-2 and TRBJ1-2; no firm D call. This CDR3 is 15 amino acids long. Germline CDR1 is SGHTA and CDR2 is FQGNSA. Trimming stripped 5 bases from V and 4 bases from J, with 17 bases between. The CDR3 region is CASSPAEVRTYGYTF. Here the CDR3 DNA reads TGTGCCAGCAGCCCAGCGGAGGTCCGAACCTATGGCTACACCTTC.

The CDR3 DNA follows: TGCAGTGCAATCGGACAGCTCAATCAGCCCCAGCATTTT. Protein: CSAIGQLNQPQHF. The chain uses TRBV20-1 and TRBJ1-5; possible D gene TRBD1, 6 bases. The V gene's germline CDR1 is DFQATT and CDR2 SNEGSKA (reference sequence). V was trimmed by 6 bases and J by 3 bases, leaving 12 bases between them. The CDR3 has 13 amino acids.

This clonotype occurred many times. The DNA of the CDR3 is TGTGCCAGCAGTGAGGAGGAGACCAGGCAGTTCTTC. Translation gives CASSEEETRQFF. The chain is built from TRBV2 and TRBJ2-1; perhaps TRBD2 as D (5 bases). The CDR3 covers 12 residues. Trimming took off 3 bases at V and 12 bases at J, with 12 bases between the two ends. The germline V gene has CDR1 SNHLY and CDR2 FYNNEI. The full variable domain, completed using reference TRBV2 and TRBJ2-1, is EPEVTQTPSHQVTQMGQEVILRCVPISNHLYFYWYRQILGQKVEFLVSFYNNEISEKSEIFDDQFSVERPDGSNFTLKIRSTKLEDSAMYFCASSEEETRQFFGPGTRLTVL.

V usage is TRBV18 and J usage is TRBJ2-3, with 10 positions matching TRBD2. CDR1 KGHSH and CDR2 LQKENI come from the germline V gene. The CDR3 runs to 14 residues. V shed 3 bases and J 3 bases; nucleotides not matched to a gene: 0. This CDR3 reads CASSPSGRTDTQYF. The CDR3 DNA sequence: TGTGCCAGCTCACCTAGCGGGAGGACAGATACGCAGTATTTT.

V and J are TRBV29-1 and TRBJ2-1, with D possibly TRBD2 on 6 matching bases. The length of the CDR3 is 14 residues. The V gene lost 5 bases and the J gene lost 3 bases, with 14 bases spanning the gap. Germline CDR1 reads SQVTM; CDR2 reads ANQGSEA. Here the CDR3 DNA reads TGCAGCGTTTGGACCGGGACTTTCTACAATGAGCAGTTCTTC. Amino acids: CSVWTGTFYNEQFF.

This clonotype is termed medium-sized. DNA for the CDR3: TGTGCCAGCAGCTTCCTCGGGACAGCATCGAACACCGGGGAGCTGTTTTTT. It encodes CASSFLGTASNTGELFF. The genes are TRBV7-6 and TRBJ2-2; 7 bases line up with TRBD1. Germline assignment: CDR1 SGHVS and CDR2 FNYEAQ. Losses at the gene ends were 3 bases for V and 0 bases for J; bases not matched to a gene: 7. The CDR3 is 17 residues long.

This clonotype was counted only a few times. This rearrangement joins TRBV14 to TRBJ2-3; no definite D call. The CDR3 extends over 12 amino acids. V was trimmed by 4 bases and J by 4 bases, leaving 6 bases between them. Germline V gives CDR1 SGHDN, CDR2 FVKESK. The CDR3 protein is CASSPGADTQYF. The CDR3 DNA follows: TGTGCCAGCAGCCCCGGCGCAGATACGCAGTATTTT.

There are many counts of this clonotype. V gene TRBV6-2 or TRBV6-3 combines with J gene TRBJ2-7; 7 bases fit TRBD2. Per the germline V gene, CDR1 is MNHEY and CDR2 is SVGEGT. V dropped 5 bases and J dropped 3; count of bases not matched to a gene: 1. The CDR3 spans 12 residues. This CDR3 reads CASSKRGYEQYF. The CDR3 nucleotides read TGTGCCAGCAGTAAGCGGGGCTACGAGCAGTACTTC.

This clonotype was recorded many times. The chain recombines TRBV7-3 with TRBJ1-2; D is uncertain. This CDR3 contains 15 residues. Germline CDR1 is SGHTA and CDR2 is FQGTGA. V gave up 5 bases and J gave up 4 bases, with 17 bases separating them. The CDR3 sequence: CASSPKPGVTYGYTF. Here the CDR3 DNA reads TGTGCCAGCAGCCCGAAGCCCGGGGTGACCTATGGCTACACCTTC.

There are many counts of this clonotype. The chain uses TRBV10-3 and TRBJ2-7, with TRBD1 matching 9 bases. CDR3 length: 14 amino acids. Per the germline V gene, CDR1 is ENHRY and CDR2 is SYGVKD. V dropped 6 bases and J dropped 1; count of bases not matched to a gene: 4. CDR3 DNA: TGTGCCATCAGCGAGGGGACAGGGTCCTACGAGCAGTACTTC. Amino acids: CAISEGTGSYEQYF.

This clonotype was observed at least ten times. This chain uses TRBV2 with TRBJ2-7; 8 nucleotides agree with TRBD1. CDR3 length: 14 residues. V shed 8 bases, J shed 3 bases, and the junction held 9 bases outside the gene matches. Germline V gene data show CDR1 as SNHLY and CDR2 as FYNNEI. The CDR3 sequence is CASAASGGDYEQYF. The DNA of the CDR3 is TGTGCCAGCGCAGCCTCAGGGGGCGACTACGAGCAGTACTTC.

The CDR3 loop reads CASSLEREDQPQHF. The CDR3 DNA follows: TGTGCCAGCAGCTTGGAACGGGAGGATCAGCCCCAGCATTTT. The J gene is TRBJ1-5, the V gene TRBV5-6, with D unclear. The V and J ends lost 0 bases and 5 bases respectively, with 9 bases between them. CDR3 length equals 14 residues. Germline CDR1 SGHDT, CDR2 YYEEEE.

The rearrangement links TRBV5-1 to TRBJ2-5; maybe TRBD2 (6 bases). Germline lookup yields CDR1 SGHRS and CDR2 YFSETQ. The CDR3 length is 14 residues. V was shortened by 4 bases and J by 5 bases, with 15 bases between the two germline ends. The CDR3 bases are TGCGCCAGCAGCGAATCAGGGAGGAGGGAGACCCAGTACTTC. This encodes CASSESGRRETQYF.

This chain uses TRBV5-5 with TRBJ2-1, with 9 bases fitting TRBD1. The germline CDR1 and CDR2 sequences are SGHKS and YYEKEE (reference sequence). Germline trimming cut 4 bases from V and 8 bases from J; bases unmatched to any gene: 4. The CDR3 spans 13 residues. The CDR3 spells CASSPGQGYEQFF. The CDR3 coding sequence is TGTGCCAGCAGCCCCGGACAGGGGTATGAGCAGTTCTTC. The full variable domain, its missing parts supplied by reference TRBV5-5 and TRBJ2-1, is DAGVTQSPTHLIKTRGQQVTLRCSPISGHKSVSWYQQVLGQGPQFIFQYYEKEERGRGNFPDRFSARQFPNYSSELNVNALLLGDSALYLCASSPGQGYEQFFGPGTRLTVL.